A selection of T cell receptor beta chains follows, all from one sample in a study of OX40 agonist ivuxolimab in advanced cancers. Some clones are missing from TCRdb's copy, which holds only in-frame ones; the method was immunoSEQ multiplex PCR. Altogether about 77,000 clones are present, around 86% being singletons, with the ten largest covering around 5.9%. The material sequenced was CD4+ or CD8+ T cells sorted from blood, taken in a trial of the OX40 agonist ivuxolimab. All receptors derive from an adult with an advanced solid tumor such as melanoma, head and neck, liver or kidney cancer. CDR3s leave out the opening cysteine and the closing phenylalanine or tryptophan. Each record gives: V gene, CDR3 protein.

v_gene: TRBV6-1
CDR3aa: ASSAGTGALPQH

v_gene: TRBV7-3
CDR3aa: ASSWGLPNTGELF

v_gene: TRBV6-1
CDR3aa: ASSDRQGVGQAF

v_gene: TRBV30
CDR3aa: AWSQTARSSYNSPLH

v_gene: TRBV25-1
CDR3aa: ASSPTGEYGYT

v_gene: TRBV7-2
CDR3aa: ASSLDAWGAGEKLF

v_gene: TRBV28
CDR3aa: ASRTTSSYNEQF

v_gene: TRBV19
CDR3aa: ASTGWNTGELF

v_gene: TRBV5-1
CDR3aa: ASSLLALGDNEQF

v_gene: TRBV5-5
CDR3aa: ASSLEQRYNSPLH